The 23 T cell receptor beta chains below were found in one sample sequenced in a study of T cells in Graves' hyperthyroidism and ophthalmopathy. The investigators amplified TCR beta CDR3 regions from RNA transcripts. The study used the HTBI primer set for a first-round RT-PCR of the TCR CDR3. Each CDR3 protein gets one entry after TCRdb re-called the multiplex PCR reads with MiXCR. Altogether a few hundred thousand distinct CDR3 sequences are present, 13% to 15% being singletons, with the ten largest covering 20%. The sequencing sample was made of blood. The receptors shown here come from a woman under 40 with Graves' ophthalmopathy.

Many counts were recorded for this clonotype. Written as DNA, the CDR3 is TGTGCCAGCAGCGACGCTGGGGTCACCGGGGAGCTGTTTTTT. Amino acid sequence: CASSDAGVTGELFF. The V gene is TRBV11-2, the J gene TRBJ2-2; D ambiguous. Germline V gene data show CDR1 as SGHAT and CDR2 as FQNNGV. This CDR3 contains 14 residues. Trimming stripped 5 bases from V and 4 bases from J, with 11 bases between.

The genes are TRBV30 and TRBJ2-3, with D hard to call. CDR1 is GTSNPN, CDR2 SVGIG, per germline (reference sequence). The CDR3 is made up of 11 amino acids. V lost 1 base to trimming and J lost 14 bases, with 13 bases between them. The CDR3 coding sequence is TGTGCCTGGAGTGATCGATCAACGGGGTATTTT. Translating gives CAWSDRSTGYF. Full variable domain (missing parts from reference TRBV30 and TRBJ2-3): SQTIHQWPATLVQPVGSPLSLECTVEGTSNPNLYWYRQAAGRGLQLLFYSVGIGQISSEVPQNLSASRPQDRQFILSSKKLLLSDSGFYLCAWSDRSTGYFGPGTRLTVL.

This clonotype has a handful of counts. The rearrangement joins TRBV10-2 to TRBJ1-2; D perhaps matches TRBD1 (5 bases). The V and J ends lost 5 bases and 0 bases respectively, with 22 bases between them. The CDR3 has 18 amino acids. Germline-derived CDR1 and CDR2 are WSHSY and SAAADI. The CDR3 sequence: CASSNDPAGARTNYGYTF. The CDR3 DNA reads as TGCGCCAGCAGTAACGACCCCGCCGGGGCCCGAACTAACTATGGCTACACCTTC.

This clonotype was observed many times. The J gene is TRBJ1-2, the V gene TRBV11-2, with D perhaps TRBD1 (6 bases). Germline CDR1 is SGHAT and CDR2 is FQNNGV. This CDR3 region has 16 residues. Deletions cut 4 bases from V and 1 base from J, with 16 bases between. CDR3 loop: CASSSEYQGSNYGYTF. In nucleotides, the CDR3 is TGTGCCAGCAGCTCAGAATACCAGGGGAGTAACTATGGCTACACCTTC.

Many counts were recorded for this clonotype. The genes are TRBV11-1 and TRBJ2-1; possibly TRBD2 for D (7 bases). The CDR3 loop spans 15 amino acids. The ends were cut back, 1 base at V and 3 bases at J, with 10 bases in the middle. CDR1 and CDR2 (germline): SGHAT, FQDESV (reference sequence). CDR3 loop: CASSLGGGNYNEQFF. CDR3 coding DNA: TGTGCCAGCAGCTTAGGGGGGGGCAACTACAATGAGCAGTTCTTC.

At least ten counts were recorded for this clonotype. The V and J genes are TRBV20-1 and TRBJ2-7; D remains ambiguous. CDR1 is DFQATT and CDR2 is SNEGSKA in the germline V gene (reference sequence). The ends were cut back, 1 base at V and 3 bases at J, with 13 bases in the middle. The CDR3 spans 14 residues. The CDR3 region is CSARVRGRSYEQYF. The CDR3, as DNA: TGCAGTGCTAGAGTTAGAGGCAGGAGCTACGAGCAGTACTTC.

In this sample, this clonotype turned up many times. The CDR3 DNA follows: TGCGCCAGCAGTGAGAGAATGGATACGCAGTATTTT. The encoded protein is CASSERMDTQYF. This chain links TRBV10-1 with TRBJ2-3; D not certain. The V and J ends lost 2 bases and 6 bases respectively, with 6 bases between them. From germline, CDR1 is WNHNN and CDR2 SYGVQD (reference sequence). CDR3 size: 12 residues.

At least ten counts were recorded for this clonotype. The CDR3 bases are TGCAGTGCTGAACAGGGGGCTGACGAGCAGTACTTC. Protein: CSAEQGADEQYF. The genes are TRBV20-1 and TRBJ2-7, with 9 bases aligning to TRBD1. The CDR3 extends over 12 amino acids. Germline V CDR1 and CDR2: DFQATT, SNEGSKA (reference sequence). The ends lost 5 bases at V and 5 bases at J; junction bases unmatched: 4.

About this clonotype itself: A read error may account for a junction end that differs from germline. V is TRBV5-1 and J is TRBJ1-5, with no clear D. CDR1 and CDR2 from the germline V gene are SGHRS and YFSETQ. The CDR3 runs to 14 residues. The CDR3: CASSPKGGDQPLHF. CDR3 DNA: TGCGCCAGCAGCCCGAAGGGTGGGGATCAGCCCCTGCATTTT.

This clonotype was detected only a few times. This chain links TRBV7-2 with TRBJ2-1, with D possibly matching TRBD2 (6 bases). CDR1 is SGHTA, CDR2 FQGNSA, per germline. The CDR3 has 16 residues. V was shortened by 0 bases and J by 9 bases, with 18 bases between the two germline ends. Here the CDR3 reads CASSLALGGARLEQFF. Written as DNA, the CDR3 is TGTGCCAGCAGCTTAGCGCTGGGCGGGGCGAGGCTTGAGCAGTTCTTC.

The chain is built from TRBV27 and TRBJ2-5; D is undetermined. The CDR3 is 13 residues long. Trimming removed 4 bases from V and 0 bases from J, with 6 bases in between. Germline CDR1 is MNHEY and CDR2 is SMNVEV (reference sequence). The CDR3 sequence: CASSSWYQETQYF. CDR3 in DNA: TGTGCCAGCAGTTCCTGGTACCAAGAGACCCAGTACTTC.

This clonotype has more than one count but fewer than ten. J is TRBJ2-7 and V is TRBV6-5; 10 bases align to TRBD1. Trimming at V came to 0 bases and at J to 3 bases, leaving 8 bases not matched to a gene. Germline V gene sequence: CDR1 MNHEY, CDR2 SVGAGI. This CDR3 comprises 17 residues. The CDR3 spells CASSYSFSTGGHYEQYF. CDR3 in DNA: TGTGCCAGCAGTTACTCCTTTTCGACAGGGGGCCACTACGAGCAGTACTTC.

This clonotype was seen just once. The chain has TRBV29-1 and TRBJ2-7, with D possibly being TRBD2 (6 bases). With 6 bases removed from V and 7 bases from J, the gap between germline ends came to 13 bases. CDR3 length equals 11 residues. The germline V gene has CDR1 SQVTM and CDR2 ANQGSEA. CDR3 DNA sequence: TGCAGCGTACTGCCGGGACTTGAGCAGTACTTC. It yields the protein CSVLPGLEQYF.

In this sample, this clonotype turned up many times. The CDR3 nucleotides are TGTGCCAGCAGCTTAGAAAGTTGGGGGAGTACAGATACGCAGTATTTT. This translates into CASSLESWGSTDTQYF. The rearrangement uses TRBV11-2 and TRBJ2-3, with D perhaps TRBD1 or TRBD2 (5 bases each). CDR1 SGHAT and CDR2 FQNNGV come from the germline V gene. Trimming cost V 0 bases and J 3 bases, with 13 bases left between them. This CDR3 comprises 16 residues.

This clonotype was seen a handful of times. The rearrangement uses TRBV29-1 and TRBJ1-2; no definite D call. CDR1 and CDR2 from the germline V gene are SQVTM and ANQGSEA. The V end was cut by 4 bases, the J end by 4 bases, with 16 bases between. This CDR3 contains 14 residues. The CDR3 sequence: CSVVLTADLYGYTF. The CDR3 nucleotides read TGCAGCGTTGTCCTTACTGCCGATCTCTATGGCTACACCTTC.

Ten or more counts support this clonotype. V and J are TRBV2 and TRBJ2-7; D is perhaps TRBD1 (6 bases). The CDR3 is made up of 14 amino acids. V lost 4 bases and J 3 bases, leaving 13 bases between the germline ends. Per germline, CDR1 SNHLY and CDR2 FYNNEI. CDR3 sequence: CASSGREGVYEQYF. DNA of the CDR3: TGTGCCAGCAGTGGCAGAGAGGGGGTCTACGAGCAGTACTTC.

In its sample, this clonotype was seen a few times. Being one base from a much bigger clone, this may be a read error. The rearrangement links TRBV5-6 to TRBJ2-5; D possibly corresponds to TRBD2 (7 bases). The V end lost 3 bases, the J end lost 7 bases, and 16 bases lay between the germline ends. Per germline, CDR1 SGHDT and CDR2 YYEEEE. The CDR3 contains 14 residues. Written as DNA, the CDR3 is TGTGCCAGCAGCTCCGAGGGGGGGAGTGGGACCCAGTACTTC. This sequence encodes CASSSEGGSGTQYF.

About this clonotype: One junction end disagrees with the germline gene, perhaps due to a read error. The gene calls are TRBV5-5 and TRBJ2-3, with 11 bases that match TRBD2. Germline V CDR1 and CDR2: SGHKS, YYEKEE (reference sequence). The CDR3 length is 15 residues. The CDR3 is CAGSLLAGGVNTQYF. Here the CDR3 DNA reads TGTGCCGGCAGCTTGCTAGCGGGGGGCGTGAATACGCAGTATTTT.

This clonotype has at least ten counts. The rearrangement links TRBV19 to TRBJ2-1; TRBD2 matches at 10 bases. The CDR3 length is 15 residues. Germline V lookup: CDR1 LNHDA, CDR2 SQIVND (reference sequence). With V trimmed by 6 bases and J by 6 bases, 8 bases remained unmatched. The CDR3 spells CASSLGLAPTNEQFF. The CDR3 DNA sequence: TGTGCCAGTAGCCTGGGACTAGCGCCGACCAATGAGCAGTTCTTC.

This clonotype was counted many times. The chain carries TRBV28 and TRBJ2-7, with 9 bases matching TRBD1. Trimming at V came to 8 bases and at J to 1 base, leaving 9 bases not matched to a gene. Germline CDR1 reads MDHEN; CDR2 reads SYDVKM. This CDR3 is 15 amino acids long. CDR3: CASRDRVPYSYEQYF. CDR3 in DNA: TGTGCCAGCCGGGACAGGGTTCCTTATTCCTACGAGCAGTACTTC.

The genes are TRBV5-4 and TRBJ1-1; D gene ambiguous. Trimming removed 1 base from V and 6 bases from J, with 13 bases in between. The CDR3 extends over 14 amino acids. Germline assignment: CDR1 SGHNT and CDR2 YYREEE (reference sequence). The CDR3: CASSLNRVSAEAFF. In DNA form, the CDR3 reads TGTGCCAGCAGCTTGAACCGGGTATCGGCTGAAGCTTTCTTT.

This clonotype occurred many times. The chain employs TRBV27 and TRBJ2-2; D gene unclear. Deletions cut 7 bases from V and 5 bases from J, with 11 bases between. Germline CDR1 is MNHEY and CDR2 is SMNVEV (reference sequence). The CDR3 loop spans 13 amino acids. The CDR3 is CASTQGWTGELFF. The DNA for the CDR3 is TGTGCCAGCACCCAAGGGTGGACCGGGGAGCTGTTTTTT.

The chain has TRBV2 and TRBJ1-2; D gene unclear. V gave up 6 bases and J gave up 1 base, with 6 bases separating them. The CDR3 runs to 12 residues. Germline CDR1 SNHLY, CDR2 FYNNEI. The CDR3 region is CASSPVNYGYTF. DNA for the CDR3: TGTGCCAGCAGCCCAGTTAACTATGGCTACACCTTC.